These 20 T cell receptor beta chains share one sample of origin, sequenced in a study of beta chain features in type 1 diabetes. Every bit of the isolated RNA underwent reverse transcription, so sequencing read expressed TCRB transcripts. Clones were read by immunoSEQ multiplex PCR, and TCRdb kept only the in-frame ones, dropping some. Among roughly 150,000 clones listed, less than 9.5% were seen once. Sample: central memory CD4+ T cells from blood. The source is a woman aged 18-35 years in good health.

The chain carries TRBV7-2 and TRBJ1-5; D not resolved. The CDR3 sequence is 15 residues long. Germline assignment: CDR1 SGHTA and CDR2 FQGNSA. The ends were cut back, 5 bases at V and 7 bases at J, with 18 bases in the middle. The CDR3 nucleotides read TGTGCCAGCAGCCCGATTTTGGGTGTGGAGCAGCCCCAGCATTTT. Its translation: CASSPILGVEQPQHF. The whole variable domain, filled in from reference TRBV7-2 and TRBJ1-5, reads GAGVSQSPSNKVTEKGKDVELRCDPISGHTALYWYRQSLGQGLEFLIYFQGNSAPDKSGLPSDRFSAERTGGSVSTLTIQRTQQEDSAVYLCASSPILGVEQPQHFGDGTRLSIL.

The chain recombines TRBV7-3 with TRBJ2-5; 7 bases are a match to TRBD1. The CDR3 contains 14 residues. The V gene end was trimmed by 5 bases and the J gene end by 2 bases; junction bases not matched to a gene: 5. The germline gives CDR1 SGHTA, CDR2 FQGTGA. CDR3 sequence: CASSRGQPQETQYF. CDR3 nucleotides: TGTGCCAGCAGCCGGGGACAGCCGCAAGAGACCCAGTACTTC. The variable domain in full, completed from reference TRBV7-3 and TRBJ2-5, reads GAGVSQTPSNKVTEKGKYVELRCDPISGHTALYWYRQSLGQGPEFLIYFQGTGAADDSGLPNDRFFAVRPEGSVSTLKIQRTERGDSAVYLCASSRGQPQETQYFGPGTRLLVL.

This rearrangement joins TRBV4-2 to TRBJ1-1; 7 bases are a match to TRBD1. This CDR3 spans 14 amino acids. Germline V lookup: CDR1 LGHNA, CDR2 YNFKEQ. The trim removed 1 base at V and 5 bases at J, leaving 4 bases unmatched. The DNA for the CDR3 is TGTGCCAGCAGCCAAGTTGACAGGGATACTGAAGCTTTCTTT. This sequence encodes CASSQVDRDTEAFF.

This clone was detected a few times. V gene TRBV19 combines with J gene TRBJ2-3; 7 positions agree with TRBD2. The V and J ends lost 3 bases and 2 bases, in that order; junction bases with no gene match: 8. The CDR3 consists of 16 residues. The germline V gene has CDR1 LNHDA and CDR2 SQIVND (reference sequence). CDR3 protein: CASSILGAGYTDTQYF. In DNA, the CDR3 is TGTGCCAGTAGTATTCTAGGAGCGGGGTACACAGATACGCAGTATTTT. Together with reference TRBV19 and TRBJ2-3, the CDR3 gives the full variable domain: DGGITQSPKYLFRKEGQNVTLSCEQNLNHDAMYWYRQDPGQGLRLIYYSQIVNDFQKGDIAEGYSVSREKKESFPLTVTSAQKNPTAFYLCASSILGAGYTDTQYFGPGTRLTVL.

This chain connects TRBV14 to TRBJ2-5, with a weak D call TRBD2 (5 bases). Trimming removed 0 bases from V and 8 bases from J, with 10 bases in between. This CDR3 comprises 13 residues. Per germline, CDR1 SGHDN and CDR2 FVKESK. This chain's CDR3 is CASSQDVRGTQYF. CDR3 nucleotide sequence: TGTGCCAGCAGCCAAGATGTTCGGGGAACCCAGTACTTC.

This clone was seen at least ten times. The chain is built from TRBV27 and TRBJ2-1; 10 positions match TRBD2. The length of the CDR3 is 14 residues. V gave up 6 bases and J gave up 6 bases; unmatched junction bases: 5. CDR1 and CDR2 from the germline V gene are MNHEY and SMNVEV (reference sequence). The CDR3 loop reads CASRLAGQANEQFF. The DNA of the CDR3 is TGTGCCAGCAGACTAGCGGGGCAGGCCAATGAGCAGTTCTTC.

This chain uses TRBV6-5 with TRBJ2-7, with TRBD1 identical over 7 bases. V lost 6 bases to trimming and J lost 3 bases; unmatched junction nucleotides: 11. CDR3 size: 15 residues. Germline V gene data show CDR1 as MNHEY and CDR2 as SVGAGI. The CDR3 here is CASRGTGTELYEQYF. The CDR3 region has the DNA TGTGCCAGCAGAGGGACCGGGACAGAGCTCTACGAGCAGTACTTC.

This clone was observed a few times. The CDR3 reads CASSTSGGTEAFF. DNA of the CDR3: TGTGCCAGTAGTACCTCAGGGGGTACTGAAGCTTTCTTT. The V call is TRBV19, the J call TRBJ1-1, with 7 bases fitting TRBD1. Germline V gene data show CDR1 as LNHDA and CDR2 as SQIVND (reference sequence). The CDR3 contains 13 residues. V lost 4 bases and J lost 5; bases outside the gene matches: 4.

This clone was observed a handful of times. The rearrangement links TRBV18 to TRBJ2-2, with no clear D. The CDR3 covers 12 residues. Germline CDR1 reads KGHSH; CDR2 reads LQKENI. Trimming removed 2 bases from V and 6 bases from J, with 4 bases in between. The CDR3 here is CASSPTAGELFF. The CDR3 nucleotides read TGTGCCAGCTCACCAACTGCCGGGGAGCTGTTTTTT.

This clone was counted between two and nine times. The V call is TRBV6-5, the J call TRBJ2-2; D ambiguous. CDR1 is MNHEY, CDR2 SVGAGI, per germline. This CDR3 comprises 12 residues. V was pared by 6 bases and J by 2 bases, with 4 bases between. CDR3 nucleotide sequence: TGTGCCAGCAGCCTAAACACCGGGGAGCTGTTTTTT. Its protein is CASSLNTGELFF.

The CDR3 is CACQRAGAETQYF. The CDR3 nucleotides are TGTGCCTGCCAAAGAGCGGGAGCGGAGACCCAGTACTTC. The chain employs TRBV30 and TRBJ2-5; 8 nucleotides line up with TRBD2. This CDR3 contains 13 residues. Germline loops: CDR1 GTSNPN, CDR2 SVGIG (reference sequence). The junction had 8 bases not matched to a gene; V was cut back by 6 bases and J by 5 bases.

The gene calls are TRBV30 and TRBJ1-2; D perhaps matches TRBD1 (6 bases). The V end was cut by 4 bases, the J end by 8 bases, with 11 bases between. The CDR3 is 11 residues long. The V gene's germline CDR1 is GTSNPN and CDR2 SVGIG (reference sequence). This chain's CDR3 is CAWKGERGYTF. The CDR3 DNA reads as TGTGCCTGGAAGGGGGAGAGGGGCTACACCTTC.

The gene calls are TRBV4-2 and TRBJ2-5, with a possible D match to TRBD2 (7 bases). The CDR3 covers 12 residues. Germline-derived CDR1 and CDR2 are LGHNA and YNFKEQ. With 5 bases removed from V and 6 bases from J, the gap between germline ends came to 10 bases. For the CDR3, the DNA is TGTGCCAGCAGCGGGGGGGCTAAGACCCAGTACTTC. It is translated as CASSGGAKTQYF.

The CDR3 here is CASSRAGGQGNTGELFF. The CDR3 DNA reads TGTGCCAGCAGCAGAGCAGGGGGACAGGGGAACACCGGGGAGCTGTTTTTT. The chain links TRBV7-9 to TRBJ2-2, with 9 bases that match TRBD1. Trimming removed 5 bases from V and 1 base from J; junction bases left unmatched: 8. The CDR3 loop spans 17 amino acids. Per germline, CDR1 SEHNR and CDR2 FQNEAQ (reference sequence).

This clone came up many times. The gene calls are TRBV18 and TRBJ2-2; D is perhaps TRBD2 (6 bases). There are 16 residues in the CDR3. V gave up 5 bases and J gave up 5 bases, with 18 bases separating them. The germline CDR1 and CDR2 sequences are KGHSH and LQKENI. Here the CDR3 DNA reads TGTGCCAGCTCAAGACAAGCGGGCTCGAGGACCGGGGAGCTGTTTTTT. Amino acids: CASSRQAGSRTGELFF.

In this sample, this clone turned up a few times. J is TRBJ2-4 and V is TRBV29-1, with a possible D match to TRBD1 (7 bases). Germline V lookup: CDR1 SQVTM, CDR2 ANQGSEA. This CDR3 has 16 amino acids. V was pared by 0 bases and J by 7 bases, with 19 bases between. This CDR3 reads CSVEEANGGGANIQYF. Here the CDR3 DNA reads TGCAGCGTTGAAGAGGCCAACGGAGGGGGCGCCAACATTCAGTACTTC.

This chain connects TRBV19 to TRBJ2-2; TRBD1 matches at 7 bases. This CDR3 contains 14 residues. The germline gives CDR1 LNHDA, CDR2 SQIVND (reference sequence). The V gene end was trimmed by 5 bases and the J gene end by 2 bases; junction bases not matched to a gene: 2. The CDR3 region is CASSRQGNTGELFF. The CDR3 DNA reads as TGTGCCAGTAGTCGACAGGGCAACACCGGGGAGCTGTTTTTT.

The chain couples TRBV6-5 to TRBJ1-5; D uncertain. V was shortened by 3 bases and J by 6 bases, with 12 bases between the two germline ends. CDR3 length equals 14 residues. Germline loops: CDR1 MNHEY, CDR2 SVGAGI. DNA of the CDR3: TGTGCCAGCAGTTATGATAGTTCGATTCAGCCCCAGCATTTT. Translating gives CASSYDSSIQPQHF.

In its sample, this clone was seen a few times. The rearrangement links TRBV18 to TRBJ2-5, with D perhaps TRBD1 (5 bases). The DNA end lines up better with TRBJ2-7; the J call may be wrong. Germline values: CDR1 KGHSH, CDR2 LQKENI. The CDR3 runs 13 residues. The CDR3 is CASSPTGTYEQYF. The DNA of the CDR3 is TGTGCCAGCTCACCCACAGGAACCTACGAGCAGTACTTC.

J is TRBJ1-2 and V is TRBV6-6; TRBD1 agrees at 7 bases. J was trimmed by 6 bases and V by 3 bases; bases with no gene match: 4. The CDR3 runs 13 residues. Germline values: CDR1 MNHNY, CDR2 SVGAGI (reference sequence). DNA for the CDR3: TGTGCCAGCAGTTATCTAGGGGGCAATGGCTACACCTTC. Residues: CASSYLGGNGYTF.